This is a list of T cell receptor beta chains from one sample in a study of memory CD4+ T cells and cytomegalovirus serostatus. Using immunoSEQ multiplex PCR, the repertoire was profiled, and TCRdb retains in-frame clones only, with some absent. The sample contains tens of thousands of clones, 70% to 80% of which appear only once. The sequenced sample consisted of memory CD4+ T cells from blood. The receptors shown here come from an adult in good health and CMV-seropositive. The CDR3 runs from the conserved cysteine through the conserved F or W. Fields, in order: CDR3 length, clone size, J gene, D gene, V gene, CDR3 protein, CDR3 DNA. D genes are given only for firm matches. Some rows have no size entry. The others give once, few or many, or a class for an expanded clone.

len: 13; abundance: once; j_gene: TRBJ2-3; d_gene: TRBD1; v_gene: TRBV29-1; CDR3aa: CSLGQGITDTQYF; CDR3nt: TGCAGCTTGGGACAGGGGATCACAGATACGCAGTATTTT
len: 17; abundance: .; j_gene: TRBJ2-1; d_gene: TRBD2; v_gene: TRBV7-3; CDR3aa: CASSLDRGQGTSGRLFF; CDR3nt: TGTGCCAGCAGCTTAGACAGGGGGCAAGGGACTAGCGGGAGGTTATTCTTC
len: 18; abundance: .; j_gene: TRBJ2-7; d_gene: TRBD1; v_gene: TRBV27; CDR3aa: CASSLSLGTGGISYEQYF; CDR3nt: TGTGCCAGCAGTTTATCGTTGGGGACAGGGGGGATCTCCTACGAGCAGTACTTC
len: 14; abundance: once; j_gene: TRBJ2-2; d_gene: .; v_gene: TRBV6-4; CDR3aa: CASSREIGNGELFF; CDR3nt: TGTGCCAGCAGTCGGGAGATCGGAAACGGGGAGCTGTTTTTT
len: 14; abundance: .; j_gene: TRBJ2-7; d_gene: TRBD1; v_gene: TRBV5-1; CDR3aa: CASSLTGTGKEQYF; CDR3nt: TGCGCCAGCAGCTTGACCGGGACAGGGAAAGAGCAGTACTTC
len: 15; abundance: .; j_gene: TRBJ1-6; d_gene: TRBD1; v_gene: TRBV5-1; CDR3aa: CASSPDDRADSPLHF; CDR3nt: TGCGCCAGCAGCCCCGACGACAGGGCGGATTCACCCCTCCACTTT
len: 14; abundance: .; j_gene: TRBJ1-2; d_gene: .; v_gene: TRBV5-5; CDR3aa: CASSRDSGWGGYTF; CDR3nt: TGTGCCAGCAGCCGCGACAGCGGGTGGGGGGGCTACACCTTC
len: 16; abundance: few; j_gene: TRBJ2-7; d_gene: .; v_gene: TRBV7-2; CDR3aa: CASSLLGGRRSYEQYF; CDR3nt: TGTGCCAGCAGCTTATTGGGGGGGCGCAGGTCCTACGAGCAGTACTTC
len: 11; abundance: .; j_gene: TRBJ1-2; d_gene: TRBD1; v_gene: TRBV29-1; CDR3aa: CSVGTGDGYTF; CDR3nt: TGCAGCGTTGGGACAGGGGACGGCTACACCTTC
len: 16; abundance: .; j_gene: TRBJ1-4; d_gene: TRBD1; v_gene: TRBV4-2; CDR3aa: CASSQDRVFTNEKLFF; CDR3nt: TGTGCCAGCAGCCAGGACAGGGTCTTCACTAATGAAAAACTGTTTTTT
len: 14; abundance: .; j_gene: TRBJ2-2; d_gene: TRBD1; v_gene: TRBV19; CDR3aa: CASRTTGDTGELFF; CDR3nt: TGTGCCAGTAGAACGACAGGGGACACCGGGGAGCTGTTTTTT
len: 14; abundance: few; j_gene: TRBJ1-6; d_gene: .; v_gene: TRBV14; CDR3aa: CASSPRVRNSPLHF; CDR3nt: TGTGCCAGCAGCCCCCGGGTGAGGAATTCACCCCTCCACTTT
len: 15; abundance: .; j_gene: TRBJ1-5; d_gene: TRBD1; v_gene: TRBV30; CDR3aa: CAWRGQGRSNQPQHF; CDR3nt: TGTGCCTGGAGGGGACAGGGACGGAGCAATCAGCCCCAGCATTTT
len: 12; abundance: few; j_gene: TRBJ2-1; d_gene: .; v_gene: TRBV2; CDR3aa: CASSTRAREQFF; CDR3nt: TGTGCCAGCAGTACTAGAGCGCGCGAGCAGTTCTTC
len: 13; abundance: .; j_gene: TRBJ1-1; d_gene: .; v_gene: TRBV7-3; CDR3aa: CASSLDAGSEAFF; CDR3nt: TGTGCCAGCAGCTTAGACGCAGGGTCTGAAGCTTTCTTT
len: 13; abundance: .; j_gene: TRBJ1-2; d_gene: TRBD1; v_gene: TRBV19; CDR3aa: CASSMRQGDGYTF; CDR3nt: TGTGCCAGTAGTATGAGACAGGGGGATGGCTACACCTTC
len: 13; abundance: .; j_gene: TRBJ2-7; d_gene: .; v_gene: TRBV4-2; CDR3aa: CASSQDLEYEQYF; CDR3nt: TGTGCCAGCAGCCAAGATCTGGAATACGAGCAGTACTTC
len: 12; abundance: .; j_gene: TRBJ1-2; d_gene: .; v_gene: TRBV29-1; CDR3aa: CSSHQGNYGYTF; CDR3nt: TGCAGCTCCCACCAGGGGAACTATGGCTACACCTTC
len: 18; abundance: few; j_gene: TRBJ1-1; d_gene: .; v_gene: TRBV1; CDR3aa: CTSSQVGTGARLHTEAFF; CDR3nt: .
len: 15; abundance: .; j_gene: TRBJ2-4; d_gene: TRBD1; v_gene: TRBV5-6; CDR3aa: CASSGGGQGWDIQYF; CDR3nt: TGTGCCAGCAGCGGGGGGGGACAGGGATGGGACATTCAGTACTTC
len: 15; abundance: few; j_gene: TRBJ2-7; d_gene: .; v_gene: TRBV5-1; CDR3aa: CASSLAGEAPSEQYF; CDR3nt: TGCGCCAGCAGCTTGGCCGGGGAGGCACCCTCCGAGCAGTACTTC
len: 14; abundance: .; j_gene: TRBJ2-7; d_gene: .; v_gene: TRBV7-9; CDR3aa: CASSLRGGSYEQYF; CDR3nt: TGTGCCAGCAGCTTACGAGGGGGGTCCTACGAGCAGTACTTC
len: 14; abundance: .; j_gene: TRBJ1-1; d_gene: TRBD1; v_gene: TRBV7-2; CDR3aa: CASSWGTGNTEAFF; CDR3nt: TGTGCCAGCAGCTGGGGGACAGGGAACACTGAAGCTTTCTTT
len: 18; abundance: .; j_gene: TRBJ1-5; d_gene: .; v_gene: TRBV7-8; CDR3aa: CASSPTVTQGYSNQPQHF; CDR3nt: TGTGCCAGCAGCCCGACGGTCACACAGGGATACAGCAATCAGCCCCAGCATTTT
len: 15; abundance: .; j_gene: TRBJ2-7; d_gene: TRBD1; v_gene: TRBV5-4; CDR3aa: CASSPQGARSYEQYF; CDR3nt: TGTGCCAGCAGCCCCCAGGGGGCGCGTTCCTACGAGCAGTACTTC
len: 14; abundance: .; j_gene: TRBJ1-2; d_gene: .; v_gene: TRBV15; CDR3aa: CATSRGGGGGGYTF; CDR3nt: TGTGCCACCAGCAGAGGAGGGGGAGGAGGAGGCTACACCTTC
len: 14; abundance: .; j_gene: TRBJ1-2; d_gene: TRBD1; v_gene: TRBV28; CDR3aa: CASRVTGGGYGYTF; CDR3nt: TGTGCCAGCAGAGTGACAGGGGGCGGCTATGGCTACACCTTC